The 27 T cell receptor beta chains given below trace back to one sample, sequenced in a study of lymphopenia after photon versus proton radiotherapy. The protocol was immunoSEQ multiplex PCR, while the TCRdb copy is restricted to in-frame clones and leaves out a portion. The sample lists 20,000 to 30,000 clones, more than 80% occurring once. The material sequenced was peripheral blood, taken from a patient treated with photon-based radiotherapy. The receptors were sampled from a man aged 25-45 years with gastric cancer.

V and J are TRBV25-1 and TRBJ1-2, with 9 bases aligning to TRBD1. This CDR3 region has 17 residues. The germline gives CDR1 MGHDK, CDR2 SYGVNS. V trimming: 5 bases; J trimming: 3 bases; junction bases outside the gene matches: 13. Here the CDR3 reads CASSPQPGQGEDYGYTF. Here the CDR3 DNA reads TGTGCCAGCAGTCCACAACCGGGACAGGGTGAGGACTATGGCTACACCTTC.

V is TRBV10-1 and J is TRBJ2-5; maybe TRBD1 (5 bases). CDR3 length: 13 amino acids. Germline lookup yields CDR1 WNHNN and CDR2 SYGVQD (reference sequence). V was cut by 2 bases and J by 5 bases, with 9 bases left in between. The CDR3 is CASSEVRDETQYF. CDR3 coding DNA: TGCGCCAGCAGTGAGGTCAGGGATGAGACCCAGTACTTC.

V usage is TRBV12-5 and J usage is TRBJ2-7; TRBD2 is a possible D gene (5 bases). This CDR3 has 16 amino acids. The V and J ends lost 8 bases and 0 bases respectively, with 20 bases between them. Germline-derived CDR1 and CDR2 are LGHNT and FRNRAP. CDR3 sequence (DNA): TGTGCTAGTCCCCCCCTCGGCGAGCGGACCTCCTACGAGCAGTACTTC. It codes for CASPPLGERTSYEQYF.

CDR3 in amino acids: CASSQVWDRSQPQHF. The CDR3 DNA is TGCGCCAGCAGCCAAGTATGGGACAGATCTCAGCCCCAGCATTTT. J is TRBJ1-5 and V is TRBV4-1, with 7 bases identical to TRBD1. With V trimmed by 1 base and J by 6 bases, 6 bases remained unmatched. This CDR3 comprises 15 residues. Germline loops: CDR1 MGHRA, CDR2 YSYEKL.

The chain has TRBV5-1 and TRBJ2-1; possible D gene TRBD2, 5 bases. This CDR3 spans 15 amino acids. Germline V gene data show CDR1 as SGHRS and CDR2 as YFSETQ. V dropped 4 bases and J dropped 0 bases, with 11 bases sitting between them. CDR3 nucleotides: TGCGCCAGCAGCCCCGACTATAGCTCCTACAATGAGCAGTTCTTC. The encoded protein is CASSPDYSSYNEQFF. Drawing the rest from reference TRBV5-1 and TRBJ2-1, the complete variable domain is KAGVTQTPRYLIKTRGQQVTLSCSPISGHRSVSWYQQTPGQGLQFLFEYFSETQRNKGNFPGRFSGRQFSNSRSEMNVSTLELGDSALYLCASSPDYSSYNEQFFGPGTRLTVL.

As for this clone: At the DNA level, this CDR3 is encoded by other sequences in the same sample as well. The J gene is TRBJ2-7, the V gene TRBV10-2; the match to TRBD1 covers 7 bases. From germline, CDR1 is WSHSY and CDR2 SAAADI. Losses at the gene ends were 10 bases for V and 3 bases for J; bases not matched to a gene: 15. This CDR3 contains 15 residues. The CDR3 region is CATRPEYAGGYEQYF. CDR3 in DNA: TGCGCCACTCGGCCCGAATACGCAGGGGGCTACGAGCAGTACTTC.

The chain couples TRBV5-6 to TRBJ1-5; D not resolved. CDR3 length equals 13 residues. Germline V gene data show CDR1 as SGHDT and CDR2 as YYEEEE. V was shortened by 3 bases and J by 3 bases, with 7 bases between the two germline ends. The CDR3 reads CASSSGDNQPQHF. The CDR3 DNA follows: TGTGCCAGCAGCTCCGGGGACAATCAGCCCCAGCATTTT.

V is TRBV19 and J is TRBJ1-6; D is uncertain. Germline V gene data show CDR1 as LNHDA and CDR2 as SQIVND (reference sequence). The V end lost 2 bases, the J end lost 0 bases, and 5 bases lay between the germline ends. This CDR3 comprises 15 residues. The CDR3 DNA follows: TGTGCCAGTAGTATACAGAGCTCCTATAATTCACCCCTCCACTTT. It encodes CASSIQSSYNSPLHF.

V usage is TRBV5-5 and J usage is TRBJ2-2, with TRBD2 as a possible D gene (6 bases). Deletions cut 4 bases from V and 7 bases from J, with 14 bases between. The CDR3 length is 14 residues. CDR1 is SGHKS and CDR2 is YYEKEE in the germline V gene (reference sequence). The CDR3 coding sequence is TGTGCCAGCAGCGGAGGGGCGCAGGTCGGGGAGCTGTTTTTT. It specifies CASSGGAQVGELFF.

The genes are TRBV2 and TRBJ2-5, with 10 bases that match TRBD2. The CDR3 loop spans 15 amino acids. The germline gives CDR1 SNHLY, CDR2 FYNNEI. The ends lost 2 bases at V and 4 bases at J; junction bases unmatched: 4. The CDR3 here is CASSELAGVRETQYF. The CDR3 DNA reads TGTGCCAGCAGTGAACTAGCGGGAGTAAGAGAGACCCAGTACTTC.

V and J are TRBV10-2 and TRBJ2-1; D unclear. Germline V lookup: CDR1 WSHSY, CDR2 SAAADI. The CDR3 is 15 amino acids. V was clipped by 6 bases and J by 4 bases, with 16 bases between them. CDR3 residues: CASRSPFLGYNEQFF. CDR3 sequence (DNA): TGCGCCAGCAGGAGCCCGTTCCTAGGATACAATGAGCAGTTCTTC.

This clone came up a few times. The V call is TRBV7-3, the J call TRBJ2-1, with D perhaps matching TRBD1 or TRBD2 (5 bases each). Trimming shortened V by 6 bases and J by 8 bases, and 14 bases separated the two germline ends. The germline gives CDR1 SGHTA, CDR2 FQGTGA. This CDR3 spans 13 amino acids. CDR3 protein: CASRRGDVDEQFF. CDR3 nucleotide sequence: TGTGCCAGCAGGAGAGGGGATGTGGATGAGCAGTTCTTC.

This clone was picked up one time. The CDR3 sequence is CAINPSGRNEQFF. CDR3 sequence (DNA): TGTGCCATCAACCCTAGCGGGCGAAATGAGCAGTTCTTC. The V call is TRBV10-3, the J call TRBJ2-1; 8 nucleotides match TRBD2. The V gene end was trimmed by 7 bases and the J gene end by 7 bases; junction bases not matched to a gene: 6. This CDR3 is built from 13 residues. Germline assignment: CDR1 ENHRY and CDR2 SYGVKD.

V usage is TRBV12-1 and J usage is TRBJ1-2. TRBV12-1 is a documented pseudogene. This CDR3 has 17 amino acids. Here the CDR3 reads CASSFVVKPRQTGGYTF. In DNA form, the CDR3 reads TGTGCCAGCAGCTTTGTAGTAAAGCCCCGCCAGACGGGGGGCTACACCTTC.

The gene calls are TRBV6-6 and TRBJ1-1; tentatively, D is TRBD1 (5 bases). The CDR3 extends over 14 amino acids. From germline, CDR1 is MNHNY and CDR2 SVGAGI (reference sequence). Trimming stripped 6 bases from V and 5 bases from J, with 16 bases between. The CDR3 region has the DNA TGTGCCAGCAGCCACCCCCACAGGTTTACTGAAGCTTTCTTT. The encoded protein is CASSHPHRFTEAFF.

Regarding this clone: Germline is not matched at one junction end, which may reflect a read error. The chain links TRBV9 to TRBJ1-2; a weak D match, TRBD1 (6 bases). The CDR3 sequence is 12 residues long. Germline CDR1 is SGDLS and CDR2 is YYNGEE. Written as DNA, the CDR3 is TGTGCCAGCAGCGTAGTCGGGGGCGGGCTGAACTTC. Translating gives CASSVVGGGLNF.

The gene calls are TRBV4-1 and TRBJ1-2, with D unclear. This CDR3 is built from 15 residues. Trimming pared 0 bases from V and 2 bases from J, leaving 10 bases between. CDR1 and CDR2 (germline): MGHRA, YSYEKL. The CDR3 coding sequence is TGCGCCAGCAGCCAAGAACCTCTCATCAACTATGGCTACACCTTC. It codes for CASSQEPLINYGYTF.

This chain connects TRBV6-6 to TRBJ1-5, with D perhaps matching TRBD1 (5 bases). Trimming shortened V by 6 bases and J by 4 bases, and 13 bases separated the two germline ends. There are 14 residues in the CDR3. Germline CDR1 and CDR2: MNHNY and SVGAGI (reference sequence). CDR3 in DNA: TGTGCCAGCAGCTTTGGGACGGGAAATCAGCCCCAGCATTTT. Residues: CASSFGTGNQPQHF.

The chain recombines TRBV7-8 with TRBJ1-2, with 7 bases aligning to TRBD1. Trimming at V came to 2 bases and at J to 7 bases, leaving 10 bases not matched to a gene. Germline assignment: CDR1 SGHVS and CDR2 FQNEAQ. There are 15 residues in the CDR3. This chain's CDR3 is CASSLTGQVGSGYTF. CDR3 in DNA: TGTGCCAGCAGCTTAACAGGACAGGTGGGGTCTGGCTACACCTTC.

The J gene is TRBJ2-7, the V gene TRBV29-1; 12 bases fit TRBD2. The CDR3 is made up of 14 amino acids. The V segment lost 6 bases and the J segment 3 bases; nucleotides outside the gene matches: 6. Germline values: CDR1 SQVTM, CDR2 ANQGSEA. The CDR3 DNA reads TGCAGCGTGGGGGGACTAGCGGGCAACTACGAGCAGTACTTC. It encodes CSVGGLAGNYEQYF.

The chain links TRBV7-9 to TRBJ2-4, with 7 bases aligning to TRBD2. Germline CDR1 reads SEHNR; CDR2 reads FQNEAQ (reference sequence). Germline trimming cut 5 bases from V and 6 bases from J; bases unmatched to any gene: 7. The CDR3 contains 14 residues. CDR3 sequence (DNA): TGTGCCAGCAGCCCGAGTGGGGAGGGAAACATTCAGTACTTC. The encoded protein is CASSPSGEGNIQYF.

The V call is TRBV19, the J call TRBJ1-1; TRBD1 is a possible D gene (5 bases). Trimming left V 6 bases short and J 3 bases short, with 14 bases between. Germline V gene data show CDR1 as LNHDA and CDR2 as SQIVND (reference sequence). This CDR3 spans 14 amino acids. The CDR3 region is CASREPGRDTEAFF. The CDR3 DNA reads as TGTGCCAGTAGAGAACCGGGACGGGACACTGAAGCTTTCTTT.

This clone was seen once. The J gene is TRBJ1-5, the V gene TRBV19; D gene uncertain. Germline V gene lookup returns CDR1 LNHDA and CDR2 SQIVND (reference sequence). The CDR3 length is 14 residues. The ends were cut back, 1 base at V and 2 bases at J, with 6 bases in the middle. In nucleotides, the CDR3 is TGTGCCAGTAGTATAGCCCAAGGCAATCAGCCCCAGCATTTT. Protein: CASSIAQGNQPQHF.

This chain uses TRBV5-6 with TRBJ2-7; 7 positions agree with TRBD1. The CDR3 length is 14 residues. CDR1 SGHDT and CDR2 YYEEEE come from the germline V gene. The trim removed 5 bases at V and 5 bases at J, leaving 10 bases unmatched. The CDR3 here is CASREQGPRDEQYF. The CDR3 DNA reads as TGTGCCAGCAGGGAACAGGGGCCGAGGGACGAGCAGTACTTC.

In nucleotides, the CDR3 is TGTGCCAGTAGTACTGTCGACTCCGATTTCTACGAGCAGTACTTC. Translating gives CASSTVDSDFYEQYF. The genes are TRBV19 and TRBJ2-7; D remains ambiguous. The CDR3 sequence is 15 residues long. V lost 4 bases to trimming and J lost 3 bases, with 16 bases between them. In germline, CDR1 is LNHDA, CDR2 SQIVND (reference sequence).

CDR3 in DNA: TGTGCCAGCAGCTTAGACGACTACGAGCAGTACTTC. This sequence encodes CASSLDDYEQYF. The V call is TRBV11-2, the J call TRBJ2-7; D gene ambiguous. With 0 bases removed from V and 3 bases from J, the gap between germline ends came to 3 bases. The CDR3 totals 12 residues. Germline CDR1 and CDR2: SGHAT and FQNNGV. Looking up the rest from reference TRBV11-2 and TRBJ2-7 gives the full variable domain: EAGVAQSPRYKIIEKRQSVAFWCNPISGHATLYWYQQILGQGPKLLIQFQNNGVVDDSQLPKDRFSAERLKGVDSTLKIQPAKLEDSAVYLCASSLDDYEQYFGPGTRLTVT.

The J gene is TRBJ2-7, the V gene TRBV2; 9 bases fit TRBD1. V was pared by 6 bases and J by 6 bases, with 9 bases of the junction left unmatched. The CDR3 spans 14 residues. The V gene's germline CDR1 is SNHLY and CDR2 FYNNEI. CDR3 DNA sequence: TGTGCCAGCAGCGAGGGACAGGGTATAACCGAGCAGTACTTC. Translation gives CASSEGQGITEQYF.